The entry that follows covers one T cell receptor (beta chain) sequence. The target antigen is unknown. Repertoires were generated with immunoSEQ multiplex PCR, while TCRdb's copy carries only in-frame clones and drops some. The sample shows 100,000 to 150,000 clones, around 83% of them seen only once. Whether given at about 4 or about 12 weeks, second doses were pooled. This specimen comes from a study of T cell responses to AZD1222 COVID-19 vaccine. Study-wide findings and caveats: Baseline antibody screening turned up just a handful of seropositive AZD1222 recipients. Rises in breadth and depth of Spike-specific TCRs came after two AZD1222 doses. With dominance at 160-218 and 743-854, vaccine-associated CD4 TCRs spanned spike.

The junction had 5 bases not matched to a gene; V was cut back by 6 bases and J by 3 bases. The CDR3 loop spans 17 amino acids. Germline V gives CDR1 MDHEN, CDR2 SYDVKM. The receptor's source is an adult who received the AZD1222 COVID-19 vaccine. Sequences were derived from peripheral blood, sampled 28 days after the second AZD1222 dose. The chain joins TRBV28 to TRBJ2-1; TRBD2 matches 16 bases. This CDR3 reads CASSPGTSGRGYNEQFF. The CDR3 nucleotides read TGTGCCAGCAGCCCGGGGACTAGCGGGAGGGGCTACAATGAGCAGTTCTTC.